One sample yielded the 12 T cell receptor beta chains listed below, sequenced in a study of cytomegalovirus exposure and HLA in healthy donors. Data came from immunoSEQ multiplex PCR; TCRdb stores just in-frame clones and leaves some out. The sample yields 100,000 to 150,000 clones, approximately 88% seen once. Material for sequencing was PBMCs. These receptors were obtained from a woman in her late teens or twenties in good health and CMV-seronegative.

V is TRBV6-6 and J is TRBJ2-1; 7 bases are a match to TRBD1. There are 15 residues in the CDR3. Losses at the gene ends were 5 bases for V and 0 bases for J; bases not matched to a gene: 4. CDR1 and CDR2 from the germline V gene are MNHNY and SVGAGI (reference sequence). In DNA, the CDR3 is TGTGCCAGCAGTCCCCGGGACAGCTCCTACAATGAGCAGTTCTTC. It is translated as CASSPRDSSYNEQFF.

The chain uses TRBV27 and TRBJ2-7, with TRBD2 identical over 7 bases. J gave up 0 bases and V 3 bases, and 5 bases lay outside the gene matches. There are 15 residues in the CDR3. CDR1 and CDR2 (germline): MNHEY, SMNVEV (reference sequence). The CDR3 coding sequence is TGTGCCAGCAGTTTGAAGCTAGCGGCCTCCTACGAGCAGTACTTC. Residues: CASSLKLAASYEQYF.

The V gene is TRBV7-9, the J gene TRBJ2-2, with D tentatively TRBD2 (6 bases). Between the trimmed V and J ends, which lost 2 bases and 3 bases, there was a span of 10 bases. CDR3 length: 15 amino acids. The V gene's germline CDR1 is SEHNR and CDR2 FQNEAQ (reference sequence). The CDR3 protein is CASSLTGEDTGELFF. CDR3 DNA sequence: TGTGCCAGCAGCTTAACCGGGGAGGACACCGGGGAGCTGTTTTTT. Full variable domain (rest looked up from reference TRBV7-9 and TRBJ2-2): DTGVSQNPRHKITKRGQNVTFRCDPISEHNRLYWYRQTLGQGPEFLTYFQNEAQLEKSRLLSDRFSAERPKGSFSTLEIQRTEQGDSAMYLCASSLTGEDTGELFFGEGSRLTVL.

The chain is built from TRBV7-2 and TRBJ2-7, with 12 bases aligning to TRBD2. The V gene's germline CDR1 is SGHTA and CDR2 FQGNSA. The CDR3 consists of 15 residues. After removal of 3 bases from V and 6 bases from J, the junction contained 6 bases not matched to a gene. CDR3 loop: CASSFATSGRVEQYF. The CDR3 bases are TGTGCCAGCAGCTTCGCGACTAGCGGGAGAGTCGAGCAGTACTTC.

J is TRBJ2-7 and V is TRBV11-3, with 11 bases matching TRBD1. The trim removed 4 bases at V and 2 bases at J, leaving 13 bases unmatched. Germline CDR1 and CDR2: SGHNT and YENEEA. This CDR3 is built from 18 residues. CDR3 residues: CASSSGIFGTGGAYEQYF. The CDR3, as DNA: TGTGCCAGCAGCTCAGGCATATTCGGGACAGGGGGGGCCTACGAGCAGTACTTC.

This clone has only one observation. This chain connects TRBV11-1 to TRBJ2-1; possible D gene TRBD2, 6 bases. The CDR3 has 15 residues. Deletions cut 5 bases from V and 4 bases from J, with 15 bases between. Germline lookup yields CDR1 SGHAT and CDR2 FQDESV (reference sequence). The CDR3 DNA is TGTGCCAGCAGCAATCCGGGACTTTCTTACAATGAGCAGTTCTTC. It yields the protein CASSNPGLSYNEQFF. Supplemented by reference TRBV11-1 and TRBJ2-1, the full variable domain reads EAEVAQSPRYKITEKSQAVAFWCDPISGHATLYWYRQILGQGPELLVQFQDESVVDDSQLPKDRFSAERLKGVDSTLKIQPAELGDSAMYLCASSNPGLSYNEQFFGPGTRLTVL.

This clone occurred once. This sequence joins TRBV29-1 and TRBJ2-1; TRBD1 matches 8 bases. CDR3 length: 14 residues. J gave up 0 bases and V 3 bases, and 1 base lay outside the gene matches. The germline V gene encodes CDR1 SQVTM and CDR2 ANQGSEA. CDR3 residues: CSVDQGASYNEQFF. CDR3 nucleotides: TGCAGCGTTGACCAGGGGGCCTCCTACAATGAGCAGTTCTTC.

The chain employs TRBV11-2 and TRBJ2-7, with 9 positions matching TRBD1. This CDR3 has 13 residues. From germline, CDR1 is SGHAT and CDR2 FQNNGV. With 5 bases clipped from V and 3 bases from J, the junction kept 2 bases outside the gene matches. CDR3 amino acids: CASSVGQGYEQYF. The CDR3 coding sequence is TGTGCCAGCAGCGTGGGACAGGGCTACGAGCAGTACTTC.

The J gene is TRBJ2-7, the V gene TRBV5-4; D possibly corresponds to TRBD2 (6 bases). The CDR3 is 14 amino acids. The germline V gene has CDR1 SGHNT and CDR2 YYREEE (reference sequence). Trimming removed 0 bases at V and 4 bases at J, with 11 bases between. The CDR3 nucleotides are TGTGCCAGCAGCTTGGCAGGGACTCAATACGAGCAGTACTTC. As protein: CASSLAGTQYEQYF.

V is TRBV19 and J is TRBJ2-1; TRBD1 agrees at 10 bases. This CDR3 spans 14 amino acids. Losses at the gene ends were 7 bases for V and 9 bases for J; bases not matched to a gene: 9. Germline CDR1 LNHDA, CDR2 SQIVND (reference sequence). The CDR3 protein is CASIRTGGFGEQFF. CDR3 coding DNA: TGTGCCAGTATTCGGACAGGGGGATTCGGTGAGCAGTTCTTC.

This chain joins TRBV4-2 and TRBJ2-1; 8 nucleotides align to TRBD2. This CDR3 has 16 amino acids. V trimming: 0 bases; J trimming: 4 bases; junction bases outside the gene matches: 5. Germline V gives CDR1 LGHNA, CDR2 YNFKEQ. The CDR3 nucleotides are TGTGCCAGCAGCCAAGAAGGAGCTAGCGGGTACAATGAGCAGTTCTTC. Encoded protein: CASSQEGASGYNEQFF.

The V and J genes are TRBV23-1 and TRBJ2-2; 9 positions agree with TRBD1. TRBV23-1 is flagged as an ORF with uncertain function. The CDR3 is 14 residues long. Trimming at V came to 6 bases and at J to 6 bases, leaving 5 bases not matched to a gene. The CDR3 reads CASSRGQGPGELFF. Written as DNA, the CDR3 is TGCGCCAGCAGCCGCGGACAGGGGCCCGGGGAGCTGTTTTTT.